Below are 9 T cell receptor beta chains sequenced from a single sample in a study of T cell responses to AZD1222 COVID-19 vaccine. Measured with immunoSEQ multiplex PCR; TCRdb has only the in-frame clones, and not every one. The sample comprises 200,000 or so clones, more than 75% of which are singletons, and roughly 0.99% rests with the top ten. This sample comprised peripheral blood, obtained on day 0 of AZD1222 vaccination. These receptors were taken from an adult in good health.

The chain employs TRBV21-1 and TRBJ2-4; the DNA was not used to check the table's D call, TRBD1. TRBV21-1 counts as a pseudogene. CDR3 length equals 16 residues. This CDR3 reads CASSIQGFLVQNIQYF. CDR3 nucleotide sequence: TGTGCCAGCAGCATCCAGGGTTTTTTGGTACAAAACATTCAGTACTTC.

This clone was seen just once. V gene TRBV6-2 or TRBV6-3 combines with J gene TRBJ1-1; D unclear. The germline V gene has CDR1 MNHEY and CDR2 SVGEGT. V shed 5 bases and J shed 4 bases, with 11 bases lying between them. The CDR3 is 13 amino acids. CDR3 DNA sequence: TGTGCCAGCAGTAACAGCGTTGGCACTGAAGCTTTCTTT. This sequence encodes CASSNSVGTEAFF.

The chain employs TRBV3-1 (or the pseudogene TRBV3-2) and TRBJ2-3; a possible D gene is TRBD1 (6 bases). The CDR3 is made up of 16 amino acids. CDR1 and CDR2 from the germline V gene are LGHDT and YNNKEL (reference sequence). V was pared by 1 base and J by 3 bases, with 14 bases between. As DNA, the CDR3 is TGTGCCAGCAGCCAAGGCGGTCAGGGGTTGACAGATACGCAGTATTTT. Residues: CASSQGGQGLTDTQYF.

V is TRBV2 and J is TRBJ1-1; D perhaps matches TRBD1 (5 bases). The CDR3 has 13 residues. V lost 4 bases and J lost 1, with 7 bases in between. The germline V gene encodes CDR1 SNHLY and CDR2 FYNNEI. CDR3 protein: CASSVQGNTEAFF. The DNA for the CDR3 is TGTGCCAGCAGTGTTCAGGGGAACACTGAAGCTTTCTTT.

This sequence joins TRBV2 and TRBJ1-5; perhaps TRBD1 as D (5 bases). CDR1 is SNHLY, CDR2 FYNNEI, per germline. V lost 6 bases and J lost 2, with 11 bases in between. CDR3 length equals 14 residues. CDR3 sequence (DNA): TGTGCCAGCAGGAGAGGGGAGGGCAATCAGCCCCAGCATTTT. As protein: CASRRGEGNQPQHF.

V usage is TRBV18 and J usage is TRBJ1-3, with D unresolved. V lost 2 bases and J 7 bases, leaving 6 bases between the germline ends. Germline V gene sequence: CDR1 KGHSH, CDR2 LQKENI. This CDR3 spans 12 amino acids. In DNA form, the CDR3 reads TGTGCCAGCTCACCAGAGGGCAACACCATATATTTT. Its protein product is CASSPEGNTIYF.

The genes are TRBV10-1 and TRBJ2-3; D gene unclear. This CDR3 contains 15 residues. The V gene lost 0 bases and the J gene lost 4 bases, with 11 bases spanning the gap. CDR1 is WNHNN, CDR2 SYGVQD, per germline (reference sequence). The CDR3 DNA sequence: TGCGCCAGCAGTGAGTCGAGGCTCTGGGCAGATACGCAGTATTTT. Its translation is CASSESRLWADTQYF.

CDR3 sequence: CASSKGRARAVGNQPQHF. DNA of the CDR3: TGTGCCAGTAGTAAGGGTAGGGCCAGGGCCGTTGGCAATCAGCCCCAGCATTTT. The V gene is TRBV19, the J gene TRBJ1-5; D is possibly TRBD1 (5 bases). Germline CDR1 LNHDA, CDR2 SQIVND (reference sequence). V was clipped by 4 bases and J by 2 bases, with 21 bases between them. The CDR3 runs to 18 residues.

The chain links TRBV2 to TRBJ2-5; D remains ambiguous. Germline V gene sequence: CDR1 SNHLY, CDR2 FYNNEI. The CDR3 is made up of 13 amino acids. V was clipped by 4 bases and J by 2 bases, with 8 bases between them. CDR3 sequence reads: CASSVEAQETQYF. CDR3 DNA sequence: TGTGCCAGCAGTGTTGAAGCTCAAGAGACCCAGTACTTC.